This TCR beta chain was identified during a study of cytomegalovirus exposure and HLA in healthy donors. This CDR3 has 15 amino acids. Germline V gives CDR1 MNHEY, CDR2 SMNVEV (reference sequence). V was clipped by 1 base and J by 1 base, with 10 bases between them. Findings of the study overall: Sequencing artifact likely explains a cluster of highly shared sequence variants.

The PCR was carried out with 60 Vbeta primers and 13 Jbeta primers. Repertoires were generated with immunoSEQ multiplex PCR, while TCRdb's copy carries only in-frame clones and drops some. Among about 160,000 clones listed, around 85% were seen once. This clone was observed a handful of times. Its antigen is not known. The sequence derives from a woman aged 25 to 39 in good health and CMV-seronegative. Material for sequencing was PBMCs. The V call is TRBV27, the J call TRBJ1-1, with D possibly being TRBD1 (5 bases). The CDR3 spells CASSLFGGWNTEAFF. Written as DNA, the CDR3 is TGTGCCAGCAGTTTATTTGGGGGGTGGAACACTGAAGCTTTCTTT.